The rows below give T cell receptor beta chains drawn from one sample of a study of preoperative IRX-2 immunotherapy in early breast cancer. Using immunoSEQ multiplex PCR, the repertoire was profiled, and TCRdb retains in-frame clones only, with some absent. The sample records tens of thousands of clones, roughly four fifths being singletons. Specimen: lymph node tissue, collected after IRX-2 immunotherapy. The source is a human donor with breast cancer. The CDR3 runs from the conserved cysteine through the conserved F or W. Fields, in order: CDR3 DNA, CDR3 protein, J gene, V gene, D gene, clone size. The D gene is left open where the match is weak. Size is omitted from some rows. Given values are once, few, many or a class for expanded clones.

TGTGCCAGCAGCATTGGGTCCAATCAGCCCCAGCATTTT CASSIGSNQPQHF TRBJ1-5 TRBV6-8 NA NA
TGTGCCAGCAGCTCCGCTCGGACAGGGACTGGACAGCCCCAGCATTTT CASSSARTGTGQPQHF TRBJ1-5 TRBV11-3 TRBD1 NA
TGTGCCAGCAGTTTTTGGTGGGACGCGTCCCCTTACACCTTC CASSFWWDASPYTF TRBJ1-2 TRBV28 NA NA
TGTGCCAGCAGCTTGGAAGTGGTGGGCAGAAGCTATGGCTACACCTTC CASSLEVVGRSYGYTF TRBJ1-2 TRBV7-1 NA NA
TGTGCCAGCAGCTTGGGGGGCACAACCTACAATGAGCAGTTCTTC CASSLGGTTYNEQFF TRBJ2-1 TRBV11-3 NA NA
TGCGCCAGCAGCTATTCCGGGACAGGGGCCTACGAGCAGTACTTC CASSYSGTGAYEQYF TRBJ2-7 TRBV5-1 TRBD1 NA
TGTGCCAGCAGTTCGCCGACAGGGATGGGTGAAAAACTGTTTTTT CASSSPTGMGEKLFF TRBJ1-4 TRBV6-8 TRBD1 NA
TGCGCCAGCAGCCAAGATGGGGGCTTCGGTGTTGAGCAGTTCTTC CASSQDGGFGVEQFF TRBJ2-1 TRBV4-1 NA NA
TGCGCCAGCAGCTCCGGGGGGCCAGAACTAGGGTATGGCTACACCTTC CASSSGGPELGYGYTF TRBJ1-2 TRBV5-1 NA NA
TGTGCCAGCAGCTCCACGGGACAGGGGGCAATCACAGATACGCAGTATTTT CASSSTGQGAITDTQYF TRBJ2-3 TRBV11-3 TRBD1 NA
TGTGCCAGCAGCTCATGGGGGGGTAACACTGAAGCTTTCTTT CASSSWGGNTEAFF TRBJ1-1 TRBV11-3 NA NA
TGTGCCTGGAGTGTACTTGGAGGCAATCAGCCCCAGCATTTT CAWSVLGGNQPQHF TRBJ1-5 TRBV30 NA once
TGTGCCAGCAGCTTAGTAATAGCGGGGGGTGGCACAGATACGCAGTATTTT CASSLVIAGGGTDTQYF TRBJ2-3 TRBV11-3 TRBD2 NA
TGTGCCATCAGCCCGAATGACTACGAGCAGTACTTC CAISPNDYEQYF TRBJ2-7 TRBV6-8 NA NA
TGTGCCAGCAGCGGGACGGGACCTCAGAACACTGAAGCTTTCTTT CASSGTGPQNTEAFF TRBJ1-1 TRBV28 NA NA
TGTGCCACCAGCAGAGAGGCAGGGCTGGGTGAAAAACTGTTTTTT CATSREAGLGEKLFF TRBJ1-4 TRBV15 NA NA
TGCGCCAGCAGCTTGGGACGGGGTGGTACCGGGGAGCTGTTTTTT CASSLGRGGTGELFF TRBJ2-2 TRBV5-1 NA NA
TGTGCCAGCAGTCCGAAAGGCTTCTCCTACGAGCAGTACTTC CASSPKGFSYEQYF TRBJ2-7 TRBV6-8 NA NA
TGTGCCAGCAGTTTTGAGTTAGCGGGGGGGACGGATACGCAGTATTTT CASSFELAGGTDTQYF TRBJ2-3 TRBV28 TRBD2 once
TGTGCCAGTACTACTCAGGGGTTAGGCAATCAGCCCCAGCATTTT CASTTQGLGNQPQHF TRBJ1-5 TRBV19 NA NA
TGTGCCAGCAGCCCCGCCCGGGACACCCATAACTATGGCTACACCTTC CASSPARDTHNYGYTF TRBJ1-2 TRBV11-3 NA NA
TGCGCCAGCAGCTCAACAGGGAGCTCTGGAAACACCATATATTTT CASSSTGSSGNTIYF TRBJ1-3 TRBV5-1 NA medium-sized
TGTGCCAGCAGCTGGGGACTAGCGGGGAGTGAGCAGTTCTTC CASSWGLAGSEQFF TRBJ2-1 TRBV11-3 TRBD2 NA
TGCGCCAGCAGCCAAGACACCACGAGGGAAGAGACCCAGTACTTC CASSQDTTREETQYF TRBJ2-5 TRBV1 NA NA
TGTGCCAGCAGCTTCGGCACCAGCTCCTACGAGCAGTACTTC CASSFGTSSYEQYF TRBJ2-7 TRBV11-3 NA once
TGCAGCGTTGATAACTGGGAAAGGAGCACTGAAGCTTTCTTT CSVDNWERSTEAFF TRBJ1-1 TRBV29-1 NA NA
TGTGCCAGCAGCTTGCCCGGGGGGTCCTACAATGAGCAGTTCTTC CASSLPGGSYNEQFF TRBJ2-1 TRBV11-3 TRBD2 once
TGTGCCAGCAGTTACAGACCGGGGGGGGCGCAGTTCTTC CASSYRPGGAQFF TRBJ2-1 TRBV6-8 TRBD2 NA
TGCAGCGTTGAAGCAGGGGGCCAGGAGACCCAGTACTTC CSVEAGGQETQYF TRBJ2-5 TRBV29-1 TRBD1 NA
TGTGCCAGCAGCTTAGTAAGGGGAGGGGATGAGCAGTTCTTC CASSLVRGGDEQFF TRBJ2-1 TRBV11-3 TRBD2 NA
TGTGCCACCAGCAGAGGTGAGGGCAGCTATGGCTACACCTTC CATSRGEGSYGYTF TRBJ1-2 TRBV15 NA once
TGCGCCAGCGGTATCGGGACAGGGAAGTTAGAAGAGCAGTTCTTC CASGIGTGKLEEQFF TRBJ2-1 TRBV5-1 TRBD1 NA
TGTGCCAGCAGCTTAGGGGCGGGACCCACAGATACGCAGTATTTT CASSLGAGPTDTQYF TRBJ2-3 TRBV11-3 NA NA
TGTGCCAGCAGCCCTGACCTGACAGTTCCAAACGAGCAGTACTTC CASSPDLTVPNEQYF TRBJ2-7 TRBV28 NA NA
TGTGCCAGCAGCTCGACAGGGTTCGACTATGGCTACACCTTC CASSSTGFDYGYTF TRBJ1-2 TRBV14 TRBD1 NA
TGCGCCAGCAGCCAAGTCTTAAGCACTGAAGCTTTCTTT CASSQVLSTEAFF TRBJ1-1 TRBV1 NA NA
TGTGCCTGGAGGAGGAAGATGAACACCATATATTTT CAWRRKMNTIYF TRBJ1-3 TRBV30 NA NA
TGTGCCAGCAGCTCACAAAGCAAGAATTCACCCCTCCACTTT CASSSQSKNSPLHF TRBJ1-6 TRBV6-8 NA NA
TGCGCCAGCAGCCAAGACAAGGGTCAGCCCCAGCATTTT CASSQDKGQPQHF TRBJ1-5 TRBV1 NA NA
TGTGCCAGCAGCTTAGGAGCGGGGGTCTACAATGAGCAGTTCTTC CASSLGAGVYNEQFF TRBJ2-1 TRBV7-8 TRBD2 NA
TGTGCCAGCAGCCCATGGTACCATAATTCACCCCTCCACTTT CASSPWYHNSPLHF TRBJ1-6 TRBV11-3 NA few
TGCGCCAGCAGCTTGGAGGGACAGGGGCCCCAGAACTATGGCTACACCTTC CASSLEGQGPQNYGYTF TRBJ1-2 TRBV5-1 TRBD1 NA